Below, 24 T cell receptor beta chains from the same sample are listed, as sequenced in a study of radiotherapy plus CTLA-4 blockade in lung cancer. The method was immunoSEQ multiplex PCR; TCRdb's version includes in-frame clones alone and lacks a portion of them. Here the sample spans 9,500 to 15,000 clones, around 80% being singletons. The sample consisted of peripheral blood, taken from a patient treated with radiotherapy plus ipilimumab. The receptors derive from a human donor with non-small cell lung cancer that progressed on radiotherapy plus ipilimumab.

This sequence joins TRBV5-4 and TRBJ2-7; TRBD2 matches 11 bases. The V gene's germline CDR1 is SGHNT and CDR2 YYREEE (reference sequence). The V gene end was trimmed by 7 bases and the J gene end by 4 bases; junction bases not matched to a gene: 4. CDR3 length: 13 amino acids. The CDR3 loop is CASSSGGFYEQYF. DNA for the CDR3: TGTGCCAGCTCTAGCGGGGGGTTTTACGAGCAGTACTTC.

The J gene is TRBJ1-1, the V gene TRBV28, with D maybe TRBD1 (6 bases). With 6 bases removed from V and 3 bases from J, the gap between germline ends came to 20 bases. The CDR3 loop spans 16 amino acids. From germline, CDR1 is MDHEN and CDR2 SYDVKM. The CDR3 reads CASSLDRFPGDTEAFF. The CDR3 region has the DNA TGTGCCAGCAGCTTGGATCGGTTTCCAGGGGACACTGAAGCTTTCTTT.

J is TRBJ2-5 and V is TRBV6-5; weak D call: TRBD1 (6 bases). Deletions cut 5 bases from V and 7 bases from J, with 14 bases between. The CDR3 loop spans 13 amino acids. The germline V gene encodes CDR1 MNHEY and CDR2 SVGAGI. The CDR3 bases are TGTGCCAGCAGTGGTCCAGGGGATGGGACCCAGTACTTC. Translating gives CASSGPGDGTQYF.

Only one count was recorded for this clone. Written as DNA, the CDR3 is TGTGCCACCAGCATAGAGGACAATTCACCCCTCCACTTT. Translated, it gives CATSIEDNSPLHF. This sequence joins TRBV15 and TRBJ1-6; D not resolved. The CDR3 spans 13 residues. The germline CDR1 and CDR2 sequences are LNHNV and YYDKDF (reference sequence). Trimming removed 4 bases from V and 7 bases from J, with 8 bases in between.

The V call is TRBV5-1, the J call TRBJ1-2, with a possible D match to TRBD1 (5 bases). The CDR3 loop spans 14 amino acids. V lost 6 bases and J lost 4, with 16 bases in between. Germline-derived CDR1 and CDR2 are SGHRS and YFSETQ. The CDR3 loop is CASTNSPGGYGYTF. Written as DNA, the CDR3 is TGCGCCAGCACCAACAGCCCCGGGGGCTATGGCTACACCTTC.

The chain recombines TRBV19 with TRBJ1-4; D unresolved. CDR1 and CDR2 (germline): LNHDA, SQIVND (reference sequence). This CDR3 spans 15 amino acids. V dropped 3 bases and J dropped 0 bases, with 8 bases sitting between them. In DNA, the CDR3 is TGTGCCAGTAGTATTTCTATGACAACTAATGAAAAACTGTTTTTT. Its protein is CASSISMTTNEKLFF.

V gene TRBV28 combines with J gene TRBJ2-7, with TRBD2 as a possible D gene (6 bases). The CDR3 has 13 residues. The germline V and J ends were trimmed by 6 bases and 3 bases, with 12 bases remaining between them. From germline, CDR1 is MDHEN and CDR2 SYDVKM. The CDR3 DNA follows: TGTGCCAGCAGACCCGGGGGTCTCTACGAGCAGTACTTC. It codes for CASRPGGLYEQYF.

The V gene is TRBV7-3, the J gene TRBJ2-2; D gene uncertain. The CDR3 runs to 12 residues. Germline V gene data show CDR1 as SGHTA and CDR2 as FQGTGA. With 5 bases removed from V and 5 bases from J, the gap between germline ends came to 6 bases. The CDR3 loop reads CASSQTTGELFF. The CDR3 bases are TGTGCCAGCAGCCAGACGACCGGGGAGCTGTTTTTT. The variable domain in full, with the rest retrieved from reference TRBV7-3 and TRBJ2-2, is GAGVSQTPSNKVTEKGKYVELRCDPISGHTALYWYRQSLGQGPEFLIYFQGTGAADDSGLPNDRFFAVRPEGSVSTLKIQRTERGDSAVYLCASSQTTGELFFGEGSRLTVL.

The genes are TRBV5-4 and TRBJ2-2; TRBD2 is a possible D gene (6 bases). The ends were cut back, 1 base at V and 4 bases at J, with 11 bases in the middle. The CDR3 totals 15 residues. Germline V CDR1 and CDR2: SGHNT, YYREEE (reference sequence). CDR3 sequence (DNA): TGTGCCAGCAGCTTGACAGGACTATCCACCGGGGAGCTGTTTTTT. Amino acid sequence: CASSLTGLSTGELFF.

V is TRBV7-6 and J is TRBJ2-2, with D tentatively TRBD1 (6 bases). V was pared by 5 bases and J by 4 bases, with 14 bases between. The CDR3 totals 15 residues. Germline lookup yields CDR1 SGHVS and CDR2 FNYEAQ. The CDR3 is CASSPPDSGTGELFF. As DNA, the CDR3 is TGTGCCAGCAGCCCACCGGACAGCGGCACCGGGGAGCTGTTTTTT.

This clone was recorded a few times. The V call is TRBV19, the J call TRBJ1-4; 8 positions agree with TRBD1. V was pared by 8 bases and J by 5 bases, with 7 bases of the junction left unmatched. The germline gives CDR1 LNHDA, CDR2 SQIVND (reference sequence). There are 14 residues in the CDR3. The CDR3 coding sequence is TGTGCCAGTTCTGACAGGGGAAGAAATGAAAAACTGTTTTTT. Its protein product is CASSDRGRNEKLFF.

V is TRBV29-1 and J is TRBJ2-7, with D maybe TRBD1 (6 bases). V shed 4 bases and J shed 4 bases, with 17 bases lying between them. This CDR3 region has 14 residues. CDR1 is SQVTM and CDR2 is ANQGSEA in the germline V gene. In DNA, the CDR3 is TGCAGCGTTGCCCGACAGGAGCCACCATACGAGCAGTACTTC. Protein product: CSVARQEPPYEQYF.

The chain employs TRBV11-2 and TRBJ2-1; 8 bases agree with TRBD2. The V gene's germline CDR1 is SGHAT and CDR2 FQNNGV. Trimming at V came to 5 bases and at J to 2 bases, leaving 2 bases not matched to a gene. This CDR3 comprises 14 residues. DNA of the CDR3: TGTGCCAGCAGCGACGGGGGGGCCTACAATGAGCAGTTCTTC. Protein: CASSDGGAYNEQFF.

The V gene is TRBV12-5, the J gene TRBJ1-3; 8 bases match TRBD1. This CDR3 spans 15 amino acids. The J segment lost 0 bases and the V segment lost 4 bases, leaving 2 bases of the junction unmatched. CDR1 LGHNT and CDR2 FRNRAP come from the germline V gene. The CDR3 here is CASGSGQGSGNTIYF. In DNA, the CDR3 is TGTGCTAGTGGTTCAGGACAGGGCTCTGGAAACACCATATATTTT.

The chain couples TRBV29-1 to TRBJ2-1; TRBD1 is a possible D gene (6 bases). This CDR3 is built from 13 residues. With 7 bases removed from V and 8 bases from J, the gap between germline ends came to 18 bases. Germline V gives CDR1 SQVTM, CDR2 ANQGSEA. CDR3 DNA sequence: TGCAGCGCCGACGGACAGCTGGGCGATGAGCAGTTCTTC. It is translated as CSADGQLGDEQFF.

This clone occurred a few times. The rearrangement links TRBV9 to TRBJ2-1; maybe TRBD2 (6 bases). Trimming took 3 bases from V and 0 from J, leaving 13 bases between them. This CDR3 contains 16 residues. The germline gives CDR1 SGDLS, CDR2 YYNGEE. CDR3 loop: CASSAHRGTSYNEQFF. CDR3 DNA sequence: TGTGCCAGCAGCGCACACCGGGGGACCTCCTACAATGAGCAGTTCTTC. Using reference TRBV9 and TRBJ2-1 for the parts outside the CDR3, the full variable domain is DSGVTQTPKHLITATGQRVTLRCSPRSGDLSVYWYQQSLDQGLQFLIQYYNGEERAKGNILERFSAQQFPDLHSELNLSSLELGDSALYFCASSAHRGTSYNEQFFGPGTRLTVL.

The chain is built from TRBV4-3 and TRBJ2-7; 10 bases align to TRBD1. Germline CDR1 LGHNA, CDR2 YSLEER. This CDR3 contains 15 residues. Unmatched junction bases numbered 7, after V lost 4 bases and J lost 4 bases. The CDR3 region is CASSPSRTGGYEQYF. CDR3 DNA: TGCGCCAGCAGCCCCTCCAGGACAGGGGGGTACGAGCAGTACTTC.

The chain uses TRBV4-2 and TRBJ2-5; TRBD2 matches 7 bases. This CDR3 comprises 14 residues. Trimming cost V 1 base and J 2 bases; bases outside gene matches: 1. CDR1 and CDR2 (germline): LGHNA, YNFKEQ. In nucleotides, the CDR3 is TGTGCCAGCAGCCAAGTGGGACTACAAGAGACCCAGTACTTC. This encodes CASSQVGLQETQYF.

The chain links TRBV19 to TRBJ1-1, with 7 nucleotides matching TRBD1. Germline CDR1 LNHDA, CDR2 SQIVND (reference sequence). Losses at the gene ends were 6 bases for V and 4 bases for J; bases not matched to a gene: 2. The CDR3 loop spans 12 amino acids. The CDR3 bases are TGTGCCAGTAGCAGGGGGTTCACTGAAGCTTTCTTT. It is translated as CASSRGFTEAFF.

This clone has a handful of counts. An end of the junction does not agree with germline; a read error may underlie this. The CDR3 nucleotides are TGTGCCAGTAGTGTAGACGAAAGTCCCTACGAGCAGTACTTC. Translated: CASSVDESPYEQYF. The J gene is TRBJ2-7, the V gene TRBV19, with D unresolved. The CDR3 covers 14 residues. Germline CDR1 reads LNHDA; CDR2 reads SQIVND (reference sequence).

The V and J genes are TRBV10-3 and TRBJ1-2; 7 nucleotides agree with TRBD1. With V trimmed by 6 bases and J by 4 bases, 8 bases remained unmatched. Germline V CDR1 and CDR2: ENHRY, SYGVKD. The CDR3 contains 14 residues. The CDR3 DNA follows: TGTGCCATCAGACGGGAGGGGGCTGTCTATGGCTACACCTTC. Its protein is CAIRREGAVYGYTF.

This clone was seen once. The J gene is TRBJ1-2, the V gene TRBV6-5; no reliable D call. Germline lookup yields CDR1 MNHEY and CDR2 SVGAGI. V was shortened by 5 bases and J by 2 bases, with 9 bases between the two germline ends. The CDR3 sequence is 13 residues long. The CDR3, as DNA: TGTGCCAGCAGTGACCCCAGGAACTATGGCTACACCTTC. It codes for CASSDPRNYGYTF.

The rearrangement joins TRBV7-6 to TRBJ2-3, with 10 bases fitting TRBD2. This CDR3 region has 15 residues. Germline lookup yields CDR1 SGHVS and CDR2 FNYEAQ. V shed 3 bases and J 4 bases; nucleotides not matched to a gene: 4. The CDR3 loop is CASSLSGGGPDTQYF. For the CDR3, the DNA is TGTGCCAGCAGCTTGAGCGGGGGGGGCCCAGATACGCAGTATTTT.

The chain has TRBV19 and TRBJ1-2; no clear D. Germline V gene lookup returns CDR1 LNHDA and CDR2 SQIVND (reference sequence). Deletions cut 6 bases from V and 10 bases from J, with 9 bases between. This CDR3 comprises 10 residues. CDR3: CASRAVSYTF. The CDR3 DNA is TGTGCCAGTAGGGCCGTCTCCTACACCTTC.